These 10 T cell receptor beta chains came from one sample sequenced in a study of human T cells and chemical hapten exposure. One entry per CDR3 protein, called by TCRdb with MiXCR from the RACE reads. The sample holds about 120,000 distinct CDR3 sequences, around an eighth seen once. Time point in this sample: pre-sensitization, week 0. Regarding treatment: therapeutic diphenylcyclopropenone sensitization with weekly scalp DPC. The sample consisted of whole blood, taken in connection with sensitization to the hapten diphenylcyclopropenone (DPC). These receptor sequences come from a woman aged 18 to 35 with alopecia areata. Some clones in this sample may be carry-over from other donors' samples.

This clonotype was found a few times. The rearrangement uses TRBV27 and TRBJ2-7, with 8 bases lining up with TRBD1. The length of the CDR3 is 15 residues. Germline CDR1 MNHEY, CDR2 SMNVEV (reference sequence). With 0 bases clipped from V and 2 bases from J, the junction kept 3 bases outside the gene matches. The CDR3 sequence: CASSLSSGQAYEQYF. The DNA of the CDR3 is TGTGCCAGCAGTTTATCATCGGGACAGGCCTACGAGCAGTACTTC.

This chain links TRBV4-3 with TRBJ2-6; D gene ambiguous. The CDR3 has 16 amino acids. V was shortened by 4 bases and J by 0 bases, with 10 bases between the two germline ends. Germline CDR1 and CDR2: LGHNA and YSLEER. The CDR3 nucleotides read TGCGCCAGCAGCCCCAGCCTAGGCTCTGGGGCCAACGTCCTGACTTTC. This sequence encodes CASSPSLGSGANVLTF.

This chain's CDR3 is CASSLQLGYEQYF. Here the CDR3 DNA reads TGCGCCAGCAGCTTGCAGCTAGGCTACGAGCAGTACTTC. This chain joins TRBV5-1 and TRBJ2-7; D unresolved. The V gene lost 1 base and the J gene lost 3 bases, with 8 bases spanning the gap. The CDR3 runs to 13 residues. Germline V gene sequence: CDR1 SGHRS, CDR2 YFSETQ. Full variable domain (rest looked up from reference TRBV5-1 and TRBJ2-7): KAGVTQTPRYLIKTRGQQVTLSCSPISGHRSVSWYQQTPGQGLQFLFEYFSETQRNKGNFPGRFSGRQFSNSRSEMNVSTLELGDSALYLCASSLQLGYEQYFGPGTRLTVT.

The genes are TRBV5-1 and TRBJ2-1; no clear D. With 1 base removed from V and 6 bases from J, the gap between germline ends came to 11 bases. The CDR3 contains 14 residues. Germline lookup yields CDR1 SGHRS and CDR2 YFSETQ. The CDR3 bases are TGCGCCAGCAGCTTGACTTTGGGGTCCAATGAGCAGTTCTTC. Encoded protein: CASSLTLGSNEQFF.

This clonotype came up many times. V gene TRBV21-1 combines with J gene TRBJ1-2. TRBV21-1 is described as a pseudogene. The length of the CDR3 is 15 residues. The CDR3 nucleotides read TGTGCCAGCAGCAAAGTGAACCGTAGGGACTATGGCTACACCTTC. This gives the protein CASSKVNRRDYGYTF.

This clonotype was seen many times. The rearrangement uses TRBV15 and TRBJ2-3, with a tentative D call TRBD2 (6 bases). The V and J ends lost 0 bases and 1 base respectively, with 8 bases between them. The CDR3 is 15 amino acids. CDR1 LNHNV and CDR2 YYDKDF come from the germline V gene (reference sequence). CDR3 DNA sequence: TGTGCCACCAGCAGAGATAGGAGGGGCACAGATACGCAGTATTTT. It specifies CATSRDRRGTDTQYF. Combining the CDR3 with reference TRBV15 and TRBJ2-3 gives the whole variable domain DAMVIQNPRYQVTQFGKPVTLSCSQTLNHNVMYWYQQKSSQAPKLLFHYYDKDFNNEADTPDNFQSRRPNTSFCFLDIRSPGLGDTAMYLCATSRDRRGTDTQYFGPGTRLTVL.

This clonotype has ten or more counts. This chain connects TRBV30 to TRBJ2-3, with TRBD2 identical over 10 bases. Losses at the gene ends were 3 bases for V and 0 bases for J; bases not matched to a gene: 3. The germline V gene encodes CDR1 GTSNPN and CDR2 SVGIG (reference sequence). CDR3 length equals 15 residues. The CDR3: CAWRRLAGSTDTQYF. The CDR3 DNA reads TGTGCCTGGAGGCGACTAGCGGGTAGCACAGATACGCAGTATTTT.

At least ten counts were recorded for this clonotype. The chain employs TRBV11-2 and TRBJ1-1; 11 bases fit TRBD1. J gave up 5 bases and V 5 bases, and 10 bases lay outside the gene matches. The CDR3 extends over 16 amino acids. CDR1 and CDR2 (germline): SGHAT, FQNNGV. CDR3 sequence (DNA): TGTGCCAGCAGCCCCACCGGGACAGGGGGATCTACTGAAGCTTTCTTT. Amino acids: CASSPTGTGGSTEAFF.

The V gene is TRBV24-1, the J gene TRBJ2-1; 8 bases agree with TRBD2. There are 14 residues in the CDR3. V was pared by 5 bases and J by 2 bases, with 1 base of the junction left unmatched. Germline V gene sequence: CDR1 KGHDR, CDR2 SFDVKD. DNA of the CDR3: TGTGCCACCAGTGGCGGGGGGACCTACAATGAGCAGTTCTTC. This encodes CATSGGGTYNEQFF.

This clonotype occurred a few times. J is TRBJ2-3 and V is TRBV29-1; D gene ambiguous. The CDR3 has 12 amino acids. Trimming left V 3 bases short and J 2 bases short, with 6 bases between. Germline V gene sequence: CDR1 SQVTM, CDR2 ANQGSEA. In nucleotides, the CDR3 is TGCAGCGTTGACTTGGTCACAGATACGCAGTATTTT. Protein: CSVDLVTDTQYF.